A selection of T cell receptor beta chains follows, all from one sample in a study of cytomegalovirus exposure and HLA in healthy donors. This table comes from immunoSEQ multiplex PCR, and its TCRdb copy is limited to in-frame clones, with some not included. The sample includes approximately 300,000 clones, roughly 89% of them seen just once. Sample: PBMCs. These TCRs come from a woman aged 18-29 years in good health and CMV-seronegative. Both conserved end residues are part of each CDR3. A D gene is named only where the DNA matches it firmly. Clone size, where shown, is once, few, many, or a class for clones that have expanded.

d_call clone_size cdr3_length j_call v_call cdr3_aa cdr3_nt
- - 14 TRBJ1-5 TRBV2 CASMALPGGQPQHF TGTGCCAGCATGGCCCTACCGGGGGGACAGCCCCAGCATTTT
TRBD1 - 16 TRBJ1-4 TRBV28 CASSSLKTGLREKLFF TGTGCCAGCAGTTCCCTAAAGACAGGGCTAAGGGAAAAACTGTTTTTT
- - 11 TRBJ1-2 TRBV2 CASGTGRGYTF TGTGCCAGCGGTACAGGGCGGGGCTACACCTTC
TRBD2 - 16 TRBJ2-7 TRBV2 CASSDQGLADTYEQYF TGTGCCAGCAGTGATCAGGGACTAGCGGATACCTACGAGCAGTACTTC
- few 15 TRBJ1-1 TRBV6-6 CASSNLAQRYAEAFF TGTGCCAGCAGTAACCTCGCGCAGAGGTACGCTGAAGCTTTCTTT
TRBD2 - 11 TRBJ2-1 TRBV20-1 CSATAGGEQFF TGCAGTGCTACAGCGGGAGGTGAGCAGTTCTTC
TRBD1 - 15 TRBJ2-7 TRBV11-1 CASSFRTGDSYEQYF TGTGCCAGCAGCTTCAGGACAGGGGACTCCTACGAGCAGTACTTC
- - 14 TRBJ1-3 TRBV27 CASSFSGSGNTIYF TGTGCCAGCAGTTTTTCAGGCTCTGGAAACACCATATATTTT
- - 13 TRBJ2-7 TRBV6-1 CASRERDTYEQYF TGTGCCAGCAGGGAGAGGGACACCTACGAGCAGTACTTC
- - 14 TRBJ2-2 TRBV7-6 CASSFAGNTGELFF TGTGCCAGCAGCTTCGCGGGGAACACCGGGGAGCTGTTTTTT
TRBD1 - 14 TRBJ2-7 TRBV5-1 CASSLGQGEREQYF TGCGCCAGCAGCTTGGGACAGGGGGAAAGGGAGCAGTACTTC
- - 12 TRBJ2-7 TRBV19 CASRDSFYEQYF TGTGCCAGCAGGGACTCATTCTACGAGCAGTACTTC
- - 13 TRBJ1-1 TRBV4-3 CASSQGEGTEAFF TGCGCCAGCAGCCAGGGCGAGGGCACTGAAGCTTTCTTT
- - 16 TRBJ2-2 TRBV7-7 CASSLWSDLAAGELFF TGTGCTAGCAGCTTATGGTCGGACTTGGCGGCCGGGGAGCTGTTTTTT
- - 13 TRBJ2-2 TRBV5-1 CASSQAETGELFF TGCGCCAGCAGTCAAGCGGAAACCGGGGAGCTGTTTTTT
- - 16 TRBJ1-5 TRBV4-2 CASSQLAGASNQPQHF TGTGCCAGCAGCCAATTGGCAGGGGCTAGCAATCAGCCCCAGCATTTT
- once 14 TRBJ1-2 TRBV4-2 CASSPDSFNYGYTF TGTGCCAGCAGTCCTGACAGTTTTAACTATGGCTACACCTTC